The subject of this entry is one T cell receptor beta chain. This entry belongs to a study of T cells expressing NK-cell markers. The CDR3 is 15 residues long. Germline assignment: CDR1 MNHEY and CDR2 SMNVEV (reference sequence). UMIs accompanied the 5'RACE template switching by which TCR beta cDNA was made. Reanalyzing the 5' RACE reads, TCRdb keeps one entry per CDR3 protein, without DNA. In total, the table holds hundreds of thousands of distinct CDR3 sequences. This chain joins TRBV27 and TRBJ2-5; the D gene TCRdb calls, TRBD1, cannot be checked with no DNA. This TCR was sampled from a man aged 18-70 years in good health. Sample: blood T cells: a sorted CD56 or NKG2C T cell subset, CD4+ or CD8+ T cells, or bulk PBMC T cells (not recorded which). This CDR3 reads CASSLWGGAEETQYF.